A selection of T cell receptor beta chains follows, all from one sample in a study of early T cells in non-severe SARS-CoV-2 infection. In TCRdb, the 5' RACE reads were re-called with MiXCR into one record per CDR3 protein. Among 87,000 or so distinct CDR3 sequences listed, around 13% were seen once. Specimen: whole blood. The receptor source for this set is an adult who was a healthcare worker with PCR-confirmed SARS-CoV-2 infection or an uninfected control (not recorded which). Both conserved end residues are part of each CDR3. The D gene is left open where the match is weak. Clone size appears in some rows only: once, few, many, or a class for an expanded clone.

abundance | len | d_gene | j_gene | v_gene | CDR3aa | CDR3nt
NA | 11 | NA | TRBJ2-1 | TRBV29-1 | CSVEARNEQFF | TGCAGCGTTGAAGCGCGGAATGAGCAGTTCTTC
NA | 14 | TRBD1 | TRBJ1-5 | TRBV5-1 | CASSRDSTNQPQHF | TGCGCCAGCAGCCGGGACAGCACCAATCAGCCCCAGCATTTT
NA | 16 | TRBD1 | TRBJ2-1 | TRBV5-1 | CASTTTGTVSYNEQFF | TGCGCCAGCACCACAACGGGGACAGTCTCCTACAATGAGCAGTTCTTC
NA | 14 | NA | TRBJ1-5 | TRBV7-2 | CASSHPGTGQPQHF | TGTGCCAGCAGCCACCCTGGGACGGGGCAGCCCCAGCATTTT
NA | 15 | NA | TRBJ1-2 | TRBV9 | CASSVESRGFYGYTF | TGTGCCAGCAGCGTAGAGTCCAGGGGCTTCTATGGCTACACCTTC
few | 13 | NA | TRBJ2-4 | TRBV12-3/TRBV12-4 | CASSGGSKNIQYF | TGTGCCAGCAGCGGGGGCTCCAAAAACATTCAGTACTTC
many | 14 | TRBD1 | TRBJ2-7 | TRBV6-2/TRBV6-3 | CASSHRGLIHEQYF | TGTGCCAGCAGTCACAGGGGGCTAATCCACGAGCAGTACTTC
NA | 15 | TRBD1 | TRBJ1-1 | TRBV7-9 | CASSRATGTNTEVFF | TGTGCCAGCAGCCGGGCGACAGGGACGAACACTGAAGTTTTCTTT
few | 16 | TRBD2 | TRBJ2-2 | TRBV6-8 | CASTYGASGGTGELFF | TGTGCCAGCACCTACGGGGCTAGCGGGGGCACCGGGGAGCTGTTTTTT
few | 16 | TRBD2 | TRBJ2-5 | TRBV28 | CASSLFGTTRQETQYF | TGTGCCAGCAGTTTATTCGGGACTACCAGACAAGAGACCCAGTACTTC
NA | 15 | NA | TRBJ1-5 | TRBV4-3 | CASSQDTQVNQPQHF | TGCGCCAGCAGCCAAGATACGCAGGTAAATCAGCCCCAGCATTTT
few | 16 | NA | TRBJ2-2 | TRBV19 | CASSISIWQKAGELFF | TGTGCCAGTAGTATATCTATCTGGCAGAAGGCCGGGGAGCTGTTTTTT
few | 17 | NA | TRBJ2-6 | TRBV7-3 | CASSLTGGSSGANVLTF | TGTGCCAGCAGCTTAACAGGAGGTAGCTCTGGGGCCAACGTCCTGACTTTC
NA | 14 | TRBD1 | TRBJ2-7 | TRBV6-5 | CASSQQGTLYEQYF | TGTGCCAGCAGCCAACAGGGGACCCTGTACGAGCAGTACTTC
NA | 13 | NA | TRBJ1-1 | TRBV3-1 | CASSQVRDTEAFF | TGTGCCAGCAGCCAGGTCAGGGACACTGAAGCTTTCTTT
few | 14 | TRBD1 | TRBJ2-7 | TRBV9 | CASSVGDRVDEQYF | TGTGCCAGCAGCGTAGGGGACAGGGTAGACGAGCAGTACTTC
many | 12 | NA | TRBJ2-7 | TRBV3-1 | CASSHRGLEQYF | TGTGCCAGCAGCCACAGAGGTCTCGAGCAGTACTTC
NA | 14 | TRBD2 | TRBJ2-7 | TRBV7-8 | CASNMLAGTYEQYF | TGTGCCAGCAACATGCTAGCGGGAACCTACGAGCAGTACTTC
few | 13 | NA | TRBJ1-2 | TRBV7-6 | CASSLGGANGYTF | TGTGCCAGCAGCTTAGGAGGAGCGAATGGCTACACCTTC
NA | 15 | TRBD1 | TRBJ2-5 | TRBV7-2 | CASSSLGTGEETQYF | TGTGCCAGCAGCTCGTTGGGGACAGGCGAAGAGACCCAGTACTTC
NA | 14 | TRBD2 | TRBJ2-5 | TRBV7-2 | CASSTGTSGQTQYF | TGTGCCAGCAGCACCGGGACTAGCGGTCAGACCCAGTACTTC
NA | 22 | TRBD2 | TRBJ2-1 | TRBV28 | CASSLPRTGEGGLAGFYNEQFF | TGTGCCAGCAGTTTACCACGGACAGGGGAAGGGGGACTAGCGGGGTTCTACAATGAGCAGTTCTTC
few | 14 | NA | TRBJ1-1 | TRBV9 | CASSAGDGSAEAFF | TGTGCCAGCAGCGCAGGGGATGGATCGGCTGAAGCTTTCTTT
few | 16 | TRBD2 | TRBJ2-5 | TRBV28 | CASSPGLAGGQETQYF | TGTGCCAGCAGCCCCGGGCTAGCGGGGGGGCAAGAGACCCAGTACTTC
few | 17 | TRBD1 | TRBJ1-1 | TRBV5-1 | CASSYRTGGNLNTEAFF | TGCGCCAGCAGCTATAGGACAGGGGGCAACTTGAACACTGAAGCTTTCTTT
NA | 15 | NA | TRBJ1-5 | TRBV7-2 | CASTLQGYFNQPQHF | TGTGCCAGCACCTTACAGGGCTATTTCAATCAGCCCCAGCATTTT
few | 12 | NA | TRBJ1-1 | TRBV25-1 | CASSESAGRAFF | TGTGCCAGCAGTGAATCAGCAGGGCGAGCTTTCTTT
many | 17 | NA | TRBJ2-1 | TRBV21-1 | CASSKALPGTGENEQFF | TGTGCCAGCAGCAAAGCGTTACCCGGGACAGGGGAAAATGAGCAGTTCTTC
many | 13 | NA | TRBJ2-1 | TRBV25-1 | CASSDYTYNEQFF | TGTGCCAGCAGTGATTACACCTACAATGAGCAGTTCTTC
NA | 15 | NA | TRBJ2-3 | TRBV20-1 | CSASIGRGAADTQYF | TGCAGTGCTAGTATCGGGCGGGGCGCAGCAGATACGCAGTATTTT
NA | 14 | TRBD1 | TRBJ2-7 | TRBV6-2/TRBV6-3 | CASNTRDRGHEQYF | TGTGCCAGCAATACCCGGGACAGGGGCCACGAGCAGTACTTC
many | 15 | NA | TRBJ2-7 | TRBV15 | CATSRGDGANYEQYF | TGTGCCACCAGCAGAGGGGACGGGGCGAACTACGAGCAGTACTTC
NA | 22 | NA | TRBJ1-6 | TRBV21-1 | CASSIKPTLGGTISSYNSPLHF | TGTGCCAGCAGCATAAAGCCGACCCTAGGAGGGACGATTAGCTCCTATAATTCACCCCTCCACTTT